The clone carrying this T cell receptor beta chain has a count of ten or more. Its specificity is not known. This CDR3 spans 14 amino acids. Germline V gene sequence: CDR1 SNHLY, CDR2 FYNNEI. Trimming removed 6 bases at V and 1 base at J, with 12 bases between. This entry comes from a study of regulatory T cells in long-lasting Graves disease. Time point indicated: newly diagnosed GD, antithyroid drugs for less than 3 months. There was RNA extracted from PBMCs, and the TCR library was made from it. Study-wide points: TRBV28, TRBJ1-2 and TRBJ2-5 emerged as the favored segments in persistent disease.

Researchers made TCR beta libraries by using iRepertoire HTBI primers and running Arm-PCR on CDR3 regions. TCRdb re-derived calls from the multiplex PCR reads in MiXCR, one entry per CDR3 protein. The repertoire holds some 330,000 distinct CDR3 sequences, with 10% to 15% as singletons. The sample was also reused in another study, on T cells in Graves' hyperthyroidism and ophthalmopathy. In that study: The study enrolled patients aged 18 to 65 with newly diagnosed hyperthyroidism of under 2 months' duration. Carried out on the TCR CDR3, a first-round RT-PCR used the HTBI primer set.

The sequence was collected from a woman younger than 30 with Graves disease. The chain joins TRBV2 to TRBJ1-1; D not resolved. The sequenced sample was peripheral blood mononuclear cells (PBMCs), obtained at new diagnosis, from a patient treated with antithyroid drugs. CDR3 DNA: TGTGCCAGCAGCTGGGAGCCCGGGAACACTGAAGCTTTCTTT. Translating it yields CASSWEPGNTEAFF. The variable domain in full, with the rest retrieved from reference TRBV2 and TRBJ1-1, is EPEVTQTPSHQVTQMGQEVILRCVPISNHLYFYWYRQILGQKVEFLVSFYNNEISEKSEIFDDQFSVERPDGSNFTLKIRSTKLEDSAMYFCASSWEPGNTEAFFGQGTRLTVV.